The rows below give T cell receptor beta chains drawn from one sample of a study of regulatory T cells in long-lasting Graves disease. TCRdb called the multiplex PCR reads again in MiXCR, with one record for every CDR3 protein. Of approximately 690,000 distinct CDR3 sequences in the sample, about 30% were seen once. The sample in question was peripheral blood mononuclear cells (PBMCs), obtained when the disease was refractory, from a patient treated with antithyroid drugs. These TCRs come from a female donor with Graves disease. The CDR3 runs from the conserved cysteine through the conserved F or W. D genes are given only for firm matches.

d_gene	v_gene	j_gene	CDR3aa
NA	TRBV11-2	TRBJ2-7	CASSQRTNYEQYF
NA	TRBV5-5	TRBJ2-5	CASSREGAEETQYF
TRBD1	TRBV19	TRBJ2-7	CASSIVDRVYEQYF
TRBD1	TRBV6-1	TRBJ1-1	CASSARTGWNTEAFF
NA	TRBV7-8	TRBJ1-6	CASSRDASMLPLHF
NA	TRBV5-1	TRBJ2-5	CASSLYQGPETQYF
NA	TRBV19	TRBJ1-2	CASRPQGSNYGYTF
NA	TRBV6-1	TRBJ2-7	CASSPWRREQYF
TRBD1	TRBV14	TRBJ1-6	CASSQAQGGNSPLHF
NA	TRBV7-9	TRBJ1-2	CASSPGEGVPFGYTF
NA	TRBV11-2	TRBJ1-1	CASSVPGRGDTEAFF
TRBD2	TRBV7-3	TRBJ2-3	CASSRTSGKDTQYF
NA	TRBV20-1	TRBJ2-7	CSARTSSSYEQYF
TRBD1	TRBV12-3/TRBV12-4	TRBJ1-1	CASSFGRDRPNTEAFF
NA	TRBV6-2/TRBV6-3	TRBJ1-5	CASSYRFNQPQHF
TRBD1	TRBV3-1	TRBJ1-1	CASSPRDRARPEAFF
NA	TRBV6-1	TRBJ2-7	CASSRPSTELSYEQYF
NA	TRBV12-3/TRBV12-4	TRBJ2-2	CASSRAAGELFF
NA	TRBV6-1	TRBJ2-5	CASSAQQETQYF
NA	TRBV27	TRBJ1-5	CASRSGGQSNQPQHF
TRBD1	TRBV2	TRBJ1-6	CASTSLGQPGSPLHF